This record covers a single T cell receptor beta chain. This receptor's antigen is unknown. Base qualities are not recorded, but no much larger clone differs from it by a single base. These data come from a study of blood T cell repertoires in COVID-19 (dated by TCRdb to the early 2020s). Describing the broader study: Samples from collaborators originated in the United States, Italy and Spain and spanned both the acute and convalescent phases of COVID-19. Subjects who had been exposed to COVID-19, were actively infected with it, or had recovered from it provided the deeply sampled blood TCRbeta repertoires that made up the dataset. The prospective study material was composed of cDNA or gDNA derived from T cells, B-cell-depleted T cells, or PBMCs. Samples came from the ongoing ImmuneRACE study (first 160 participants) plus 1,254 subjects from 6 global collaborators. A de-identified subject ID, COVID-19 status, age in years and sex were almost always included in the sample metadata. The repertoires were released in a freely available public database meant as a resource for research on the immune response to SARS-CoV-2. Where available, HLA class I and class II types were obtained from metadata supplied by the sample provider rather than from assay-based typing. What the work shows at the level of the full study, not this receptor alone: Clinical and demographic metadata were provided uncurated, with the amount varying by source and participant.

TCRbeta CDR3 regions were amplified from genomic DNA by means of the immunoSEQ Assay, a bias-controlled multiplex PCR. Under the source paper's analysis protocol: Nucleated cell counts per sample were estimated from amplification of reference gene primers within the assay. To quantify the absolute abundance of each unique TCRbeta CDR3 rearrangement, sequence reads were collapsed and filtered. For each sample, productive Simpson clonality was calculated as the square root of Simpson's diversity index over productive rearrangements. This is the immuneACCESS table as TCRdb keeps it, with only in-frame sequences that have V and J called. A part of the clones is gone; compared with another copy, unresolved V genes explain less than half, and the rest is unexplained. The DNA was the basis for D and trimming; V, J and clone size are from that table. This sample lists a few hundred thousand clones; about nine tenths were detected once. Jointly, the top ten make up 8% to 9.5% of the sample.

The CDR3 spans 15 residues, from the cysteine through the valine. The only DNA kept is the CDR3, 45 bases in frame from the first base. V gives up 1 base and J gives up 2 bases, and the segment between their germline ends measures 12 bases. The germline V gene sets CDR1 to MGHRA and CDR2 to YSYEKL. Participants in the prospective study were enrolled through a virtual design, were aged about 18 to 100 years, and lived in approximately 24 United States geographic areas. Cohort assignment in the prospective study relied on participant-reported clinical history from a screening survey and a study questionnaire. ImmuneRACE Cohort 3 recovered participants were defined by two consecutive negative NP/OP PCR tests, healthcare professional clearance, or symptom resolution. In the prospective study, whole blood, serum and a nasopharyngeal or oropharyngeal swab were collected from each participant by mobile phlebotomists. Prospective study participants could optionally give additional blood draws and questionnaires over an approximately 2-month period. Before DNA extraction, prospective study blood samples were shipped either frozen or at room temperature.

The V gene is TRBV4-1 and the J gene is TRBJ2-7; too little of a D gene remains to name it. The material sequenced was PBMCs or T cells enriched from blood (not recorded which). This TCR was sampled from an older woman who had recovered from COVID-19. The DNA sequence follows: TGCGCCAGCAGCCAAGCCCGGCAGGTGGCCTACGAGCAGTACGTC. Its protein product is CASSQARQVAYEQYV.